Sequencing of this TCR beta chain was carried out in a study of neurological immune-mediated disorders. This clonotype was observed at least ten times. Synthesis of cDNA was accomplished via 5'RACE employing 10-nucleotide random UMIs. Each CDR3 protein is one row after TCRdb ran MiXCR on the 5' RACE reads. The data hold more than 55,000 distinct CDR3 sequences, with approximately 25% observed a single time. CDR1 MNHNY and CDR2 SVGAGI come from the germline V gene (reference sequence). The CDR3 has 13 amino acids. V dropped 6 bases and J dropped 4 bases, with 12 bases sitting between them. Time point of the sample: technical triplicate 2. Unsorted libraries were generated from 2 million PBMCs. These cells had been stored in RNAlater at -80 C.

The TCR comes from a man between 60 and 75 years old with HTLV-1-associated myelopathy (HAM/TSP). Sequencing was carried out using PBMCs. The chain links TRBV6-6 to TRBJ1-1; perhaps TRBD1 as D (6 bases). The DNA for the CDR3 is TGTGCCAGCAGGAGGGGGGAAGGCACTGAAGCTTTCTTT. It specifies CASRRGEGTEAFF.